The 8 T cell receptor beta chains below all came from one sample that was sequenced in a study of CD8+CD57+ T cells in acquired aplastic anemia. Genomic DNA acted as the template from which TCR beta VDJ combination and CDR3 sequence profiling were carried out. TCRdb re-called the reads through MiXCR, storing one row per CDR3 protein. Here the sample spans 150,000 or so distinct CDR3 sequences, roughly 49% being singletons. Sequenced patients had shown CD8+CD57+ cell expansion by flow cytometry. Sequencing was done on a sample of sorted CD4+, CD8+, or CD8+CD57+ T cells (not recorded which) from PBMCs. The receptor source for this set is a human donor with aplastic anemia.

This clonotype came up many times. The rearrangement uses TRBV7-9 and TRBJ1-2; D is possibly TRBD1 (5 bases). Trimming took 0 bases from V and 9 from J, leaving 14 bases between them. CDR1 and CDR2 from the germline V gene are SEHNR and FQNEAQ (reference sequence). The CDR3 is 14 residues long. In DNA form, the CDR3 reads TGTGCCAGCAGCTTAGCCTCGGGGGAGGGGAGCTACACCTTC. Amino acid sequence: CASSLASGEGSYTF.

With respect to this clonotype: The junction and the germline gene differ at one end; a read error may be behind it. The chain couples TRBV10-3 to TRBJ1-1; 7 bases are shared with TRBD1. This CDR3 has 13 residues. CDR1 is ENHRY and CDR2 is SYGVKD in the germline V gene. The CDR3 DNA follows: TGTGCCATCAGCTACGACAGGGCCACTGAAGCTCTCTTT. Residues: CAISYDRATEALF.

This clonotype has only a few counts. J is TRBJ2-7 and V is TRBV19, with D perhaps TRBD1 or TRBD2 (5 bases each). The length of the CDR3 is 15 residues. Trimming left V 3 bases short and J 5 bases short, with 17 bases between. Looked up from germline, CDR1 is LNHDA and CDR2 is SQIVND (reference sequence). CDR3 sequence reads: CASSITGHTGNEQYF. CDR3 nucleotide sequence: TGTGCCAGTAGTATTACGGGGCATACGGGGAACGAGCAGTACTTC.

CDR3 protein: CATGSFDRVSDTQYF. The CDR3 DNA reads TGTGCCACAGGGAGTTTCGACAGGGTCTCAGATACGCAGTATTTT. The gene calls are TRBV24-1 and TRBJ2-3; TRBD1 matches at 7 bases. CDR1 and CDR2 (germline): KGHDR, SFDVKD. The CDR3 totals 15 residues. The junction had 13 bases not matched to a gene; V was cut back by 10 bases and J by 4 bases.

This chain joins TRBV7-9 and TRBJ2-7; D tentatively reads TRBD1 or TRBD2 (5 bases each). The V gene lost 3 bases and the J gene lost 2 bases, with 14 bases spanning the gap. Germline V gene sequence: CDR1 SEHNR, CDR2 FQNEAQ (reference sequence). This CDR3 region has 15 residues. CDR3 region: CASSFGATITYEQYF. The CDR3 DNA reads as TGTGCCAGCAGCTTCGGGGCGACGATTACCTACGAGCAGTACTTC.

This clonotype was seen ten or more times. In DNA, the CDR3 is TGTGCCAGCAGCTCCGAGGCAGGGGGGAGGACCTACGAGCAGTACTTC. This encodes CASSSEAGGRTYEQYF. J is TRBJ2-7 and V is TRBV7-9; perhaps TRBD1 as D (7 bases). V lost 4 bases, J lost 2 bases, and 18 bases lay in between. The length of the CDR3 is 16 residues. The germline V gene encodes CDR1 SEHNR and CDR2 FQNEAQ (reference sequence).

This rearrangement joins TRBV24-1 to TRBJ2-1; 8 bases fit TRBD2. CDR1 and CDR2 from the germline V gene are KGHDR and SFDVKD. CDR3 length: 16 residues. The junction had 8 bases not matched to a gene; V was cut back by 2 bases and J by 6 bases. The CDR3 nucleotides read TGTGCCACCAGTGATTCCGGGACTAGGGCGTTCAATGAGCAGTTCTTC. This gives the protein CATSDSGTRAFNEQFF.

This clonotype occurred a few times. As DNA, the CDR3 is TGTGCCAGCAGTGAGGAGGAAGAGACCCAGTACTTC. Encoded protein: CASSEEEETQYF. The chain has TRBV2 and TRBJ2-5; D may be TRBD2 (5 bases). The CDR3 sequence is 12 residues long. The V gene's germline CDR1 is SNHLY and CDR2 FYNNEI. The V and J ends lost 3 bases and 3 bases respectively, with 5 bases between them.